This T cell receptor beta chain emerged from a study of Ad26.COV2.S vaccination and SARS-CoV-2 variants. Study as a whole: Donor got 5x10^10 or 1x10^11 viral particles of Ad26.COV2.S.

Stated treatment: roughly 20 received Ad26.COV2.S at low or high dose, single or two shots; about 5 received placebo; per-sample allocation not given. All samples were drawn on day 63, counting from the first vaccine or placebo injection. An adult aged 18-55 years in Boston served as the donor. This vaccine is an Ad26 vector that expresses the Wuhan-strain SARS-CoV-2 spike. V lost 0 bases, J lost 5 bases, and 8 bases lay in between. CDR3 size: 13 residues. From germline, CDR1 is SGDLS and CDR2 YYNGEE. Remarks on this clone: Antigen: not known.

Broader study findings: A substantial breadth of spike-specific CD8+ and CD4+ T cell responses after vaccination has been reported.

Measured with immunoSEQ multiplex PCR; TCRdb has only the in-frame clones, and not every one. The sample holds hundreds of thousands of clones; 80% to 90% are singletons and the top ten take approximately 1.5%. Sample: peripheral blood, taken in a trial of Ad26.COV2.S vaccine versus placebo. This sequence joins TRBV9 and TRBJ2-5, with a weak D call TRBD1 (5 bases). The TCR originated in a person aged 18-60 years who received the Ad26.COV2.S COVID-19 vaccine or a placebo. CDR3 amino acids: CASSVGGPETQYF. The CDR3 DNA sequence: TGTGCCAGCAGCGTAGGGGGCCCGGAGACCCAGTACTTC. Drawing the rest from reference TRBV9 and TRBJ2-5, the complete variable domain is DSGVTQTPKHLITATGQRVTLRCSPRSGDLSVYWYQQSLDQGLQFLIQYYNGEERAKGNILERFSAQQFPDLHSELNLSSLELGDSALYFCASSVGGPETQYFGPGTRLLVL.